The clone carrying this T cell receptor beta chain was counted ten times or more. Its target is not known. Authors' data handling: The distant-metastasis classifier for papillary thyroid cancer was built from CDR3 differences across clinicopathological groups. Via MiXCR, TCRdb re-called the PCR reads. The V and J calls come from TCRdb's annotation, not from the publication. The sample contains under 95,000 clones, approximately 9% of which appear only once. Thyroid surgery had not been preceded by any treatment in any patient. Trimming removed 4 bases from V and 6 bases from J; junction bases left unmatched: 6. There are 14 residues in the CDR3. Germline V gives CDR1 MRHNA, CDR2 SNTAGT. The sample is drawn from a study of metastatic and nonmetastatic thyroid tumors. Overall study: Malignant thyroid and benign thyroid patients provided blood and tumor or nodule tissue whose repertoires were compared. Study findings and constraints: Reported TCR beta diversity, measured in blood and tumor, was significantly higher for malignant thyroid tumors than for benign nodules.

The rearrangement links TRBV6-4 to TRBJ2-3, with 8 bases matching TRBD2. The sample taken for sequencing was blood. The clonotype originates from a female donor with papillary thyroid cancer or a benign thyroid nodule (not recorded which). Some clones in this sample may be carry-over from other donors' samples. The CDR3 DNA reads as TGTGCCAGCAGTGGGGTAGCGGGGCTCGATACGCAGTATTTT. Translated: CASSGVAGLDTQYF.